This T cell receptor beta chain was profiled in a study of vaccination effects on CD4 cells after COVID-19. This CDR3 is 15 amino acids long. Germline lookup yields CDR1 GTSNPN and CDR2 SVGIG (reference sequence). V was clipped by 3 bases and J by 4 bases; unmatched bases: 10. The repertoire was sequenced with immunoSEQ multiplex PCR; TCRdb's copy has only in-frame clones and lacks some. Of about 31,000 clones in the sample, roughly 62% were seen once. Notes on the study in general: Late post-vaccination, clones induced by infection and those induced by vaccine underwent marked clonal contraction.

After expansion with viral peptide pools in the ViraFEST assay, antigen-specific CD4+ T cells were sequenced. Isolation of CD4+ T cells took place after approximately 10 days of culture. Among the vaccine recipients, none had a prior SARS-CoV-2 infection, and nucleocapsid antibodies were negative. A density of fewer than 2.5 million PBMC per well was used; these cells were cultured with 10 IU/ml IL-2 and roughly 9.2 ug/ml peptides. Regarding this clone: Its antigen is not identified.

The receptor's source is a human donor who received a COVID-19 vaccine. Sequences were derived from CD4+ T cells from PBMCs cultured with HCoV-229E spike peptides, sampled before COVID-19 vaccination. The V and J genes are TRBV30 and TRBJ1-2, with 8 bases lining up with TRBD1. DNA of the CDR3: TGTGCCTGGAGCCAGGGGACAGGTCGATTCTATGGCTACACCTTC. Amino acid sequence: CAWSQGTGRFYGYTF.